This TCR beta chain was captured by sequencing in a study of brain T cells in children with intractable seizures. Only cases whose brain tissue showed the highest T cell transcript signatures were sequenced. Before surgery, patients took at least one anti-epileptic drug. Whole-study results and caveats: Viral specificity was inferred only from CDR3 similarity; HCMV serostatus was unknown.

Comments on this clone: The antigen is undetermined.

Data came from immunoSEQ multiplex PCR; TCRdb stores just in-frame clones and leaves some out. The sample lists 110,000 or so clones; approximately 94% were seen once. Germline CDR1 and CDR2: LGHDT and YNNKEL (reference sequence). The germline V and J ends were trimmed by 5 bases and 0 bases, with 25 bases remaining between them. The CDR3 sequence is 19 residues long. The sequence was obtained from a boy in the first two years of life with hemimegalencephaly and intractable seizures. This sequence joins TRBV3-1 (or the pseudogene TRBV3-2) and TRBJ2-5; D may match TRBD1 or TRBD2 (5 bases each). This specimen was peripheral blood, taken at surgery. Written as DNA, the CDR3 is TGTGCCAGCAGCTTTCCACCCTGGGACCCCCTGCCCCACCAAGAGACCCAGTACTTC. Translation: CASSFPPWDPLPHQETQYF.